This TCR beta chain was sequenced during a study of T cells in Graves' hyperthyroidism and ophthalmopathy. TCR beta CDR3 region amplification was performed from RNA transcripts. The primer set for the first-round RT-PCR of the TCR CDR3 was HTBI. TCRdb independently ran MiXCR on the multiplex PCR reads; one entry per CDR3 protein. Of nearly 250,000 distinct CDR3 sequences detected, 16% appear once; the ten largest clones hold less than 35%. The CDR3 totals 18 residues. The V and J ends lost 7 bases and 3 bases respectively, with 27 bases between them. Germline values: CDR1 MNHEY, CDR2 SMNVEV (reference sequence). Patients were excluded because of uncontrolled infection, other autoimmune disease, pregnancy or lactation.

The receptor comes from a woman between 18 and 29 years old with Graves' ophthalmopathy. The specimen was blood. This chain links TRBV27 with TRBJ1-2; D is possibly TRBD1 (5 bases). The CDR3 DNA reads TGTGCCAGCACAGTTAGGGGAGCAACCGGGTCGGACTACTATGGCTACACCTTC. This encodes CASTVRGATGSDYYGYTF.